This TCR beta chain is from a study of OX40 agonist ivuxolimab in advanced cancers. Study-level findings and limits: Expanded clones tended on average to be more numerous among CD8+ T cells than CD4+.

Notes on this clone: The antigen remains undetermined.

V was cut by 6 bases and J by 4 bases, with 19 bases left in between. Per germline, CDR1 MNHEY and CDR2 SMNVEV (reference sequence). The CDR3 sequence is 16 residues long. Measured with immunoSEQ multiplex PCR; TCRdb has only the in-frame clones, and not every one. This table holds roughly 25,000 clones, 80% to 90% found once. The clonotype originates from an adult with an advanced solid tumor such as melanoma, head and neck, liver or kidney cancer. The sequencing here drew on CD4+ or CD8+ T cells sorted from blood, taken in a trial of the OX40 agonist ivuxolimab. V is TRBV27 and J is TRBJ2-1, with no clear D. For the CDR3, the DNA is TGTGCCAGCAGCCCCGACACTTCTAGAACTTACAATGAGCAGTTCTTC. This sequence encodes CASSPDTSRTYNEQFF.